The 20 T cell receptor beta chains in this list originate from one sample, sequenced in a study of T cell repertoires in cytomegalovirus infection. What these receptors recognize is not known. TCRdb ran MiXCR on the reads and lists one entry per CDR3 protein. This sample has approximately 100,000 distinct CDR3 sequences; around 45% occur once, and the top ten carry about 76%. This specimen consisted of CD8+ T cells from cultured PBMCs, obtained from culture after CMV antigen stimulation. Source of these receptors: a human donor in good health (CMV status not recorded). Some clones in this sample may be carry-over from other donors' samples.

The CDR3 loop reads CASSLFSGYNEQFF. Written as DNA, the CDR3 is TGTGCCAGCAGCCTCTTTTCTGGGTACAATGAGCAGTTCTTC. The chain uses TRBV14 and TRBJ2-1; D not certain. CDR1 is SGHDN, CDR2 FVKESK, per germline. The CDR3 has 14 residues. The V end was cut by 4 bases, the J end by 4 bases, with 11 bases between.

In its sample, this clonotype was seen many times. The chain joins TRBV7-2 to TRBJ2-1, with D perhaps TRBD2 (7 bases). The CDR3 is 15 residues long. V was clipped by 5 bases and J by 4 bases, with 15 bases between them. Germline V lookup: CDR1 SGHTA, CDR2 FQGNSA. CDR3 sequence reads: CASSPQRGAYNEQFF. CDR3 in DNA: TGTGCCAGCAGCCCACAACGGGGGGCGTACAATGAGCAGTTCTTC. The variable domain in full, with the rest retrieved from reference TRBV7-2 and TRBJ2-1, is GAGVSQSPSNKVTEKGKDVELRCDPISGHTALYWYRQSLGQGLEFLIYFQGNSAPDKSGLPSDRFSAERTGGSVSTLTIQRTQQEDSAVYLCASSPQRGAYNEQFFGPGTRLTVL.

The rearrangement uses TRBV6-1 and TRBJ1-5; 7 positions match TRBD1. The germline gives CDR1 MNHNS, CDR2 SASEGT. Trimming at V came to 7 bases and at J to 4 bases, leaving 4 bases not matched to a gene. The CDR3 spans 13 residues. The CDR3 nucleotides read TGTGCCAGCACGGACAGGCTTAATCAGCCCCAGCATTTT. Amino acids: CASTDRLNQPQHF.

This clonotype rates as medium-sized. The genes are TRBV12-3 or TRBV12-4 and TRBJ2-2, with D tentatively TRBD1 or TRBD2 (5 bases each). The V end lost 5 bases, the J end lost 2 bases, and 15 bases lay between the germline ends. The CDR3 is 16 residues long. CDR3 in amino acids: CASSDSGTHNTGELFF. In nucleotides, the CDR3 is TGTGCCAGCAGTGATTCCGGGACCCACAACACCGGGGAGCTGTTTTTT.

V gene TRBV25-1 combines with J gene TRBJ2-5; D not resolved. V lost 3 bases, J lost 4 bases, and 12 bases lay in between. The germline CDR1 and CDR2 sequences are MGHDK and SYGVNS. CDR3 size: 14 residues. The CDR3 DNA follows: TGTGCCAGCAGTGACGTGGGGTTGGGAGAGACCCAGTACTTC. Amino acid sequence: CASSDVGLGETQYF.

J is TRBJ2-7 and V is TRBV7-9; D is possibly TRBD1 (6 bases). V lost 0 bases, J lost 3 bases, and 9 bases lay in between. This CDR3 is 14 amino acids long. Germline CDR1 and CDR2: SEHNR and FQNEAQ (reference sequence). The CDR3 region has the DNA TGTGCCAGCAGCTTAGCAGGACAGTACTACGAGCAGTACTTC. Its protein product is CASSLAGQYYEQYF.

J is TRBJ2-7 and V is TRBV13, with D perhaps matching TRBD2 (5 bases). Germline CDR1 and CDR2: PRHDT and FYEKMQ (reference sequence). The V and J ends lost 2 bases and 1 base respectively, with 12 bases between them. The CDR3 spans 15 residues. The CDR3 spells CASSLRLAPSYEQYF. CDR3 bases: TGTGCCAGCAGCTTACGGTTAGCGCCTTCCTACGAGCAGTACTTC.

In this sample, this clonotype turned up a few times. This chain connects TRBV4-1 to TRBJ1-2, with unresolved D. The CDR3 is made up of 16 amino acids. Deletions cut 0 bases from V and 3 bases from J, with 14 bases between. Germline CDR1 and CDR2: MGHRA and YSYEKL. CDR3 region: CASSQDPYRSDYGYTF. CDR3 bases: TGCGCCAGCAGCCAAGATCCTTATCGCAGCGACTATGGCTACACCTTC.

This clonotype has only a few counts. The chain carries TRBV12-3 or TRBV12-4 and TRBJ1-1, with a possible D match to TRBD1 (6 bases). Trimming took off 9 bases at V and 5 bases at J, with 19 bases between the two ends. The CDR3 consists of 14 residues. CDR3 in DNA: TGTGCCAGTTTAGATGAGGGGGAGGGTACTGAAGCTTTCTTT. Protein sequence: CASLDEGEGTEAFF.

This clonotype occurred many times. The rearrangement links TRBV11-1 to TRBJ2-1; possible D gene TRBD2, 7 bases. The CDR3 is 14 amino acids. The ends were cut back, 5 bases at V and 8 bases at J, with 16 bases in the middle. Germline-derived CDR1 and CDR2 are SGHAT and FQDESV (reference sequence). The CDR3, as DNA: TGTGCCAGCAGCCCGAGGGGGGGCTCGGATGAGCAGTTCTTC. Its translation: CASSPRGGSDEQFF.

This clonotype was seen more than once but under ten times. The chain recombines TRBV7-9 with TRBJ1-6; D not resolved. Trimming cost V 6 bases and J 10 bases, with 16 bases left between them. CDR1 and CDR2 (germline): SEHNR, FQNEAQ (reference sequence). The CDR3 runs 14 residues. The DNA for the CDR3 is TGTGCCAGCAGATCGGGCCCAGGTGGGTCACCCCTCCACTTT. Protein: CASRSGPGGSPLHF.

The CDR3 loop reads CASSQSRGEAFF. The DNA of the CDR3 is TGCGCCAGCAGCCAATCCCGAGGTGAAGCTTTCTTT. This chain connects TRBV4-1 to TRBJ1-1; D is ambiguous. Germline V gene lookup returns CDR1 MGHRA and CDR2 YSYEKL. Trimming removed 2 bases at V and 7 bases at J, with 8 bases between. This CDR3 comprises 12 residues.

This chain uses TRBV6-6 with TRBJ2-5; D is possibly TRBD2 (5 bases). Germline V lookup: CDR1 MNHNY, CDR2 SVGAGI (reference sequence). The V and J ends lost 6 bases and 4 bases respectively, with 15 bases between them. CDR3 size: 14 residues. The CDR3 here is CASRAGLWGETQYF. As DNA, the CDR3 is TGTGCCAGCAGAGCAGGACTCTGGGGAGAGACCCAGTACTTC.

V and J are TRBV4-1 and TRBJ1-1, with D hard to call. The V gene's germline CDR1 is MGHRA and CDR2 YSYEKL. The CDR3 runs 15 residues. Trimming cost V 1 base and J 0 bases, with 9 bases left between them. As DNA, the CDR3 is TGCGCCAGCAGCCAAGGGGCATCAGTGAACACTGAAGCTTTCTTT. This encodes CASSQGASVNTEAFF.

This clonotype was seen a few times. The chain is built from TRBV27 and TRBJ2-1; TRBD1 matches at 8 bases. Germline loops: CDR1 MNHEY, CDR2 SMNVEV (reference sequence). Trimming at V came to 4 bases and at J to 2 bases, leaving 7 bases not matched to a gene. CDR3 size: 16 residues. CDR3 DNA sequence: TGTGCCAGCAGTTACGTTCAGGGGGCCCCCTACAATGAGCAGTTCTTC. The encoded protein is CASSYVQGAPYNEQFF.

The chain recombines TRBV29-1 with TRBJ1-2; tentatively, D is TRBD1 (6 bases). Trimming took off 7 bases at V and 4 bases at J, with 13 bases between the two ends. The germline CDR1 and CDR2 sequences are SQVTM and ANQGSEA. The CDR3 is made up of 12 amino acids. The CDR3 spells CSAERGVYGYTF. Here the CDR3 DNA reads TGCAGCGCTGAGAGGGGGGTCTATGGCTACACCTTC.

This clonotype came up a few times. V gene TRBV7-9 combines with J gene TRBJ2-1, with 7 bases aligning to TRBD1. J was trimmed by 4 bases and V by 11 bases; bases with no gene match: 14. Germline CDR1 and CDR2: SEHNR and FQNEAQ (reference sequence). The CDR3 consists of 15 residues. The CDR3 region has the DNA TGTGCCGGCGCGAACGAGGGGGCTCTTTACAATGAGCAGTTCTTC. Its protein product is CAGANEGALYNEQFF.

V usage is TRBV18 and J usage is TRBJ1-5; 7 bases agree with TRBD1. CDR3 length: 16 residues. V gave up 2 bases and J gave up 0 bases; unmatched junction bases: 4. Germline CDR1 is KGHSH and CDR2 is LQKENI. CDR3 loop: CASSPGWDSSNQPQHF. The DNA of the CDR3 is TGTGCCAGCTCACCAGGCTGGGACAGTAGCAATCAGCCCCAGCATTTT.

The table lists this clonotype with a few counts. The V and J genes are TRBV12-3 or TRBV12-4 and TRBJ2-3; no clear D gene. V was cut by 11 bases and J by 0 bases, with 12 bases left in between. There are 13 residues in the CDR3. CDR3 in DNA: TGTGCCTGTACAGACTCTAGCACAGATACGCAGTATTTT. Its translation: CACTDSSTDTQYF.

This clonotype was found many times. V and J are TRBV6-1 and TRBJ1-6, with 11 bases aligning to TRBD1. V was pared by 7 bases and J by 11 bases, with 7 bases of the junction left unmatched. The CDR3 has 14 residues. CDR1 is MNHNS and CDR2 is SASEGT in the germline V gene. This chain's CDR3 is CASNEGTGGPPLHF. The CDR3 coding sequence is TGTGCCAGCAACGAAGGGACAGGGGGGCCACCCCTCCACTTT.